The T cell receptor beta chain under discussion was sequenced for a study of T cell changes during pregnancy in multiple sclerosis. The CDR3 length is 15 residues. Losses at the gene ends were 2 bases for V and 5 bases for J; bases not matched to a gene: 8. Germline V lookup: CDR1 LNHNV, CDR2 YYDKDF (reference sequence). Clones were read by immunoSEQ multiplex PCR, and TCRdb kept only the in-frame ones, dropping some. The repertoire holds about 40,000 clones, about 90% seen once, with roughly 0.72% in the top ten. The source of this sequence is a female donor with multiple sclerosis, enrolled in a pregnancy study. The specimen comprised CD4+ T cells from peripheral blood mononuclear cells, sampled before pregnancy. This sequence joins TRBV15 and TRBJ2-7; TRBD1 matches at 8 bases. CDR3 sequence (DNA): TGTGCCACCAGCAGATTCGGGACAGGCGGGCACGAGCAGTACTTC. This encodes CATSRFGTGGHEQYF.